The 23 T cell receptor beta chains given below trace back to one sample, sequenced in a study of blood T cells in healthy people across ages. It was with a sample-barcoded 5' primer and a J-beta primer mix that a second PCR of roughly 7 to 12 cycles was run. MiXCR was run by TCRdb on the 5' RACE reads, yielding one entry per CDR3 protein. Of about a million distinct CDR3 sequences listed, around 54% were seen once; the top ten hold about 21%. The sequenced sample consisted of blood. The receptors were gathered from a woman aged 55-70 years in good health.

The chain carries TRBV7-9 and TRBJ2-1; no definite D call. The CDR3 is made up of 15 amino acids. With 5 bases removed from V and 6 bases from J, the gap between germline ends came to 17 bases. Per germline, CDR1 SEHNR and CDR2 FQNEAQ (reference sequence). This CDR3 is CASSRSGVVGNEQFF. CDR3 nucleotides: TGTGCCAGCAGCCGTAGTGGCGTTGTCGGCAATGAGCAGTTCTTC.

A few counts support this clonotype. CDR3 sequence: CASSQNVGRDTQYF. The CDR3, as DNA: TGTGCCAGCAGCCAGAATGTTGGGAGAGATACGCAGTATTTT. The chain has TRBV7-2 and TRBJ2-3; D is perhaps TRBD2 (5 bases). The ends were cut back, 5 bases at V and 5 bases at J, with 14 bases in the middle. Germline V gene lookup returns CDR1 SGHTA and CDR2 FQGNSA. The CDR3 length is 14 residues.

This clonotype showed up many times. The chain employs TRBV4-2 and TRBJ2-5, with 8 bases lining up with TRBD2. The V and J ends lost 3 bases and 3 bases, in that order; junction bases with no gene match: 3. The CDR3 is 14 amino acids. The germline V gene encodes CDR1 LGHNA and CDR2 YNFKEQ. As DNA, the CDR3 is TGTGCCAGCAGCCAGAGTAGCGGGAAAGAGACCCAGTACTTC. Translated: CASSQSSGKETQYF.

The chain links TRBV4-1 to TRBJ1-2, with D possibly being TRBD1 (5 bases). Germline V gives CDR1 MGHRA, CDR2 YSYEKL. This CDR3 spans 15 amino acids. V lost 2 bases to trimming and J lost 5 bases, with 15 bases between them. CDR3 coding DNA: TGCGCCAGCAGCCAACAACAGGCGGCGGAGTATGGCTACACCTTC. Translating it yields CASSQQQAAEYGYTF.

The sample holds many counts of this clonotype. This sequence joins TRBV6-6 and TRBJ2-6, with D maybe TRBD2 (6 bases). CDR1 and CDR2 from the germline V gene are MNHNY and SVGAGI (reference sequence). V was pared by 7 bases and J by 0 bases, with 10 bases between. CDR3 length equals 15 residues. The CDR3 spells CASNVGGSGANVLTF. The CDR3 nucleotides are TGTGCCAGCAACGTCGGGGGCTCTGGGGCCAACGTCCTGACTTTC.

Here the CDR3 reads CASSLLRDACEQYF. Here the CDR3 DNA reads TGTGCCAGCAGCTTACTGCGGGATGCTTGCGAGCAGTACTTC. The V call is TRBV7-2, the J call TRBJ2-7, with TRBD2 as a possible D gene (6 bases). Germline V gene data show CDR1 as SGHTA and CDR2 as FQGNSA. This CDR3 comprises 14 residues. V gave up 2 bases and J gave up 6 bases, with 14 bases separating them. The full variable domain, with the rest looked up from reference TRBV7-2 and TRBJ2-7, is GAGVSQSPSNKVTEKGKDVELRCDPISGHTALYWYRQSLGQGLEFLIYFQGNSAPDKSGLPSDRFSAERTGGSVSTLTIQRTQQEDSAVYLCASSLLRDACEQYFGPGTRLTVT.

In nucleotides, the CDR3 is TGTGCCAGCAGCCCCCCGTTCCGTCGCGTGTTCTTC. This translates into CASSPPFRRVFF. V usage is TRBV28 and J usage is TRBJ2-1; D remains unclear. This CDR3 has 12 residues. Germline loops: CDR1 MDHEN, CDR2 SYDVKM. V was cut by 6 bases and J by 15 bases, with 18 bases left in between.

This chain joins TRBV6-5 and TRBJ1-2; D is uncertain. CDR3 length: 14 residues. Trimming took 4 bases from V and 4 from J, leaving 13 bases between them. Looked up from germline, CDR1 is MNHEY and CDR2 is SVGAGI. CDR3 nucleotide sequence: TGTGCCAGCAGTTCCCGACCCGGCCCCTATGGCTACACCTTC. It is translated as CASSSRPGPYGYTF.

This chain links TRBV6-1 with TRBJ2-4, with 7 bases matching TRBD2. The J call may be wrong; the DNA end is better matched by TRBJ2-7. Germline V CDR1 and CDR2: MNHNS, SASEGT. This CDR3 spans 16 amino acids. This chain's CDR3 is CASSERISGIPYEQYF. CDR3 in DNA: TGTGCCAGCAGTGAACGAATCAGCGGGATCCCCTACGAGCAGTACTTC.

This clonotype was counted between two and nine times. V gene TRBV7-9 combines with J gene TRBJ2-3; D is perhaps TRBD2 (5 bases). The CDR3 is made up of 15 amino acids. Trimming took 0 bases from V and 3 from J, leaving 10 bases between them. Germline CDR1 SEHNR, CDR2 FQNEAQ (reference sequence). CDR3 residues: CASSLAETRTDTQYF. For the CDR3, the DNA is TGTGCCAGCAGCTTAGCGGAAACTAGGACAGATACGCAGTATTTT.

This chain links TRBV6-2 or TRBV6-3 with TRBJ2-7, with 11 bases aligning to TRBD1. Trimming at V came to 5 bases and at J to 9 bases, leaving 9 bases not matched to a gene. There are 14 residues in the CDR3. Germline CDR1 is MNHEY and CDR2 is SVGEGT. This CDR3 reads CASSRTGQGAMQYF. CDR3 sequence (DNA): TGTGCCAGCAGTCGGACCGGACAGGGGGCGATGCAGTACTTC.

This chain connects TRBV7-9 to TRBJ2-7; 8 bases map to TRBD1. The length of the CDR3 is 15 residues. The V gene's germline CDR1 is SEHNR and CDR2 FQNEAQ (reference sequence). The V segment lost 7 bases and the J segment 1 base; nucleotides outside the gene matches: 9. The CDR3 DNA reads TGTGCCAGCAACAAACCGGGACAGGAATCCTACGAGCAGTACTTC. Its translation: CASNKPGQESYEQYF.

This chain uses TRBV27 with TRBJ2-5, with D perhaps TRBD1 or TRBD2 (7 bases each). V was trimmed by 9 bases and J by 2 bases, leaving 19 bases between them. The length of the CDR3 is 15 residues. The germline V gene encodes CDR1 MNHEY and CDR2 SMNVEV (reference sequence). The CDR3 region is CASKRDRLLQETQYF. CDR3 in DNA: TGTGCCAGTAAGCGGGACAGACTACTTCAAGAGACCCAGTACTTC.

This sequence joins TRBV3-1 and TRBJ2-5; D may be TRBD1 or TRBD2 (5 bases each). V lost 1 base to trimming and J lost 4 bases, with 10 bases between them. The V gene's germline CDR1 is LGHDT and CDR2 YNNKEL (reference sequence). The CDR3 spans 14 residues. CDR3 DNA: TGTGCCAGCAGCCAAGGAGTGGGGGTAGAGACCCAGTACTTC. Translating it yields CASSQGVGVETQYF.

V and J are TRBV20-1 and TRBJ2-3; the D is unclear. The CDR3 has 15 amino acids. The V end lost 2 bases, the J end lost 5 bases, and 17 bases lay between the germline ends. Germline CDR1 reads DFQATT; CDR2 reads SNEGSKA (reference sequence). The CDR3 DNA reads as TGCAGTGCTAGACCCCCGTCGCAAGGCCGAGATACGCAGTATTTT. Residues: CSARPPSQGRDTQYF.

The genes are TRBV6-5 and TRBJ1-2; 10 nucleotides align to TRBD1. The germline CDR1 and CDR2 sequences are MNHEY and SVGAGI. This CDR3 region has 15 residues. Trimming cost V 5 bases and J 3 bases; bases outside gene matches: 6. DNA of the CDR3: TGTGCCAGCAGTCCTCGGACAGGGGGAGACTATGGCTACACCTTC. Residues: CASSPRTGGDYGYTF.

The J gene is TRBJ2-7, the V gene TRBV6-2 or TRBV6-3, with a possible D match to TRBD2 (5 bases). Per germline, CDR1 MNHEY and CDR2 SVGEGT. The CDR3 is made up of 14 amino acids. V was shortened by 6 bases and J by 3 bases, with 15 bases between the two germline ends. The CDR3 loop reads CASRASRIDYEQYF. Here the CDR3 DNA reads TGTGCCAGCAGAGCTAGCCGGATAGACTACGAGCAGTACTTC.

The chain has TRBV6-2 or TRBV6-3 and TRBJ2-1, with 8 bases that match TRBD1. The DNA end is more similar to TRBJ2-7, so the J call may be wrong. This CDR3 contains 16 residues. CDR1 is MNHEY and CDR2 is SVGEGT in the germline V gene. In DNA, the CDR3 is TGTGCCACCAAGGATGCCCAGGGGGCGTCCTACAATGAGCAGTACTTC. This gives the protein CATKDAQGASYNEQYF.

The gene calls are TRBV25-1 and TRBJ2-5, with D maybe TRBD1 (6 bases). Germline CDR1 is MGHDK and CDR2 is SYGVNS. The CDR3 has 15 residues. The V gene lost 3 bases and the J gene lost 4 bases, with 15 bases spanning the gap. CDR3 region: CASSDPGQGRETQYF. DNA for the CDR3: TGTGCCAGCAGTGACCCAGGTCAGGGGCGAGAGACCCAGTACTTC.

V is TRBV12-3 or TRBV12-4 and J is TRBJ2-1, with D possibly being TRBD1 (6 bases). V was pared by 1 base and J by 8 bases, with 15 bases between. The CDR3 extends over 15 amino acids. CDR3 amino acids: CASSLEGTRVDEQFF. CDR3 nucleotides: TGTGCCAGCAGTTTAGAAGGGACACGGGTGGATGAGCAGTTCTTC.

This clonotype was observed a handful of times. The J gene is TRBJ2-5, the V gene TRBV12-3 or TRBV12-4, with D tentatively TRBD1 (6 bases). V shed 4 bases and J shed 7 bases, with 19 bases lying between them. The CDR3 is 15 residues long. CDR3 loop: CASSSPGQPKGTQYF. CDR3 DNA sequence: TGTGCCAGCAGTTCACCTGGACAGCCAAAGGGGACCCAGTACTTC.

In this sample, this clonotype turned up once. J is TRBJ2-7 and V is TRBV12-3 or TRBV12-4, with 15 bases that match TRBD2. V gave up 1 base and J gave up 7 bases; unmatched junction bases: 5. This CDR3 spans 16 amino acids. The CDR3 coding sequence is TGTGCCAGCAGTTTAGGTCCGGGACTAGCGGGAGGAGAGCAGTACTTC. Translating gives CASSLGPGLAGGEQYF.

This clonotype was seen a handful of times. This sequence joins TRBV12-5 and TRBJ2-3, with D possibly TRBD2 on 6 matching bases. Germline V gene data show CDR1 as LGHNT and CDR2 as FRNRAP. V shed 1 base and J shed 7 bases, with 21 bases lying between them. The CDR3 is 17 amino acids. CDR3 residues: CASGLALAESPGHTQYF. The CDR3 nucleotides read TGTGCTAGTGGTTTGGCCTTAGCGGAGTCGCCCGGCCATACGCAGTATTTT.